The clone carrying this TCR beta chain was recorded at least ten times. Antigen unknown. The CDR3 is made up of 14 amino acids. Germline V gene data show CDR1 as SGHRS and CDR2 as YFSETQ. The V end lost 4 bases, the J end lost 4 bases, and 14 bases lay between the germline ends. The record originates from a study of T-cell memory formation after mild COVID-19. About the research overall: In these data, TCR clusters were largely donor specific.

UMIs and sample barcodes were carried by the TCR alpha and TCR beta cDNA libraries that 5'RACE produced using constant-segment primers. MiXCR, applied by TCRdb to the 5' RACE reads, yields one record per CDR3 protein. The sample records 470,000 or so distinct CDR3 sequences, roughly 18% being singletons. Broader study findings: Clones that got smaller from day 15 to 85 had even CD4/CD8, while clones growing later tipped toward CD4+. The finding that pre-infection memory included some responding clones suggested that cross-reactive memory joined.

This chain links TRBV5-1 with TRBJ2-5; possibly TRBD1 for D (7 bases). The clonotype was recovered from a man between 18 and 35 years old who had mild COVID-19 (a few samples of this study predate the infection). Cell type and time point are not known. Sequenced input: PBMCs or a T cell subset sorted from them (not recorded which). CDR3 DNA: TGCGCCAGCAGCCCGCCAGGGGGGCCAGAGACCCAGTACTTC. Its protein is CASSPPGGPETQYF.